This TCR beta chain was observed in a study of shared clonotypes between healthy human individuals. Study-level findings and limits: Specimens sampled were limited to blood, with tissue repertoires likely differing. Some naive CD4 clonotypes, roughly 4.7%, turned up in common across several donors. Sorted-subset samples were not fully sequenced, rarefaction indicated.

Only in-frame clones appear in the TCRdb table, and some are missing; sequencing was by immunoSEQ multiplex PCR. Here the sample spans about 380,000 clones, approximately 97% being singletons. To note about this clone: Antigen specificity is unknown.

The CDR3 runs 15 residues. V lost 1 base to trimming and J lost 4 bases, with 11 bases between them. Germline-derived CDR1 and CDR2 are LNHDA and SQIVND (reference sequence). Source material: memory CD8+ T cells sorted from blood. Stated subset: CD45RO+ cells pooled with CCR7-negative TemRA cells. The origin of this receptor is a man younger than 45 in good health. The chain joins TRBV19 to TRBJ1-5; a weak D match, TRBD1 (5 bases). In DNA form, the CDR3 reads TGTGCCAGTAGTATAGGACAGCTACTGAATCAGCCCCAGCATTTT. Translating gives CASSIGQLLNQPQHF.